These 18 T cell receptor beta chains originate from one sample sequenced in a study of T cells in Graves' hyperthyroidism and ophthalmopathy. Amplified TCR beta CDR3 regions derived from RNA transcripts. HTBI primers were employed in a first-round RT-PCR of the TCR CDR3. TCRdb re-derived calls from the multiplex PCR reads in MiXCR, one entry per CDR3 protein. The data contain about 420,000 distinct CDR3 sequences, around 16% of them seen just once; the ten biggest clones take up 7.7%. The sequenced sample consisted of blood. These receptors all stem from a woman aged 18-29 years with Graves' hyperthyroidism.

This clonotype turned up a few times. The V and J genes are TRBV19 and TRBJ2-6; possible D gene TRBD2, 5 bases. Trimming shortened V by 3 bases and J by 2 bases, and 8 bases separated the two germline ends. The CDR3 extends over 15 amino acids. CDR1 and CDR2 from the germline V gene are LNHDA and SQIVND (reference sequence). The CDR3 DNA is TGTGCCAGTAGTATTAGAGGGACTGGGGCCAACGTCCTGACTTTC. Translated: CASSIRGTGANVLTF.

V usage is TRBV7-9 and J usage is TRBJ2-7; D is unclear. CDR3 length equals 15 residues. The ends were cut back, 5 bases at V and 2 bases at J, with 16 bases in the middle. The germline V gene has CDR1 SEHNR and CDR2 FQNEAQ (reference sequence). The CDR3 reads CASSLSDGRAYEQYF. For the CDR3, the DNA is TGTGCCAGCAGCCTTTCTGACGGGCGCGCCTACGAGCAGTACTTC. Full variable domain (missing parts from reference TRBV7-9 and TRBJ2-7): DTGVSQNPRHKITKRGQNVTFRCDPISEHNRLYWYRQTLGQGPEFLTYFQNEAQLEKSRLLSDRFSAERPKGSFSTLEIQRTEQGDSAMYLCASSLSDGRAYEQYFGPGTRLTVT.

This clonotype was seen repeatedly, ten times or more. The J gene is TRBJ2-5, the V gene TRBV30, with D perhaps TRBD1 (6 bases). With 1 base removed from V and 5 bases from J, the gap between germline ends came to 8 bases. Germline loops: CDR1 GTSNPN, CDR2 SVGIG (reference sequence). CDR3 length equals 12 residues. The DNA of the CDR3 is TGTGCCTGGAGTGCAGGGGCGGAGACCCAGTACTTC. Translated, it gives CAWSAGAETQYF.

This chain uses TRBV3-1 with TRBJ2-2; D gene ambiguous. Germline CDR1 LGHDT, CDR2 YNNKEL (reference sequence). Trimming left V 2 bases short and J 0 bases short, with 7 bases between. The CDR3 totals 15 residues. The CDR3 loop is CASSQQDANTGELFF. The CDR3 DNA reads TGTGCCAGCAGCCAACAAGACGCGAACACCGGGGAGCTGTTTTTT.

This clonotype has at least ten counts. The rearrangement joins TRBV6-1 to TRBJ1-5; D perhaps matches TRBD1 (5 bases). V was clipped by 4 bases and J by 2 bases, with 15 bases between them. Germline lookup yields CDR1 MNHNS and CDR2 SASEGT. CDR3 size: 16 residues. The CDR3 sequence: CASSGMAGFGNQPQHF. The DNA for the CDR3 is TGTGCCAGCAGTGGGATGGCAGGGTTTGGCAATCAGCCCCAGCATTTT.

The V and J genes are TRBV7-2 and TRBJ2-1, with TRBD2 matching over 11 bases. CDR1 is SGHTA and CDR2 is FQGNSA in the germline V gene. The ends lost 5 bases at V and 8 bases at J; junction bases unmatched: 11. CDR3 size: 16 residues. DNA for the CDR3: TGTGCCAGCAGCCAACTACTAGCGGGAGCTATCGATGAGCAGTTCTTC. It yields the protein CASSQLLAGAIDEQFF.

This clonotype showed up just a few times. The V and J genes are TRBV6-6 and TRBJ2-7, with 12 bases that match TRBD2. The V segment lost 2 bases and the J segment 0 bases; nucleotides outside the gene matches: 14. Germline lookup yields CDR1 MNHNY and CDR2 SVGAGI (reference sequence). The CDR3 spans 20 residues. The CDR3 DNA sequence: TGTGCCAGCAGTTACAGTTCGAAGTCTAGCGGGAGGGGGGACTCCTACGAGCAGTACTTC. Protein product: CASSYSSKSSGRGDSYEQYF.

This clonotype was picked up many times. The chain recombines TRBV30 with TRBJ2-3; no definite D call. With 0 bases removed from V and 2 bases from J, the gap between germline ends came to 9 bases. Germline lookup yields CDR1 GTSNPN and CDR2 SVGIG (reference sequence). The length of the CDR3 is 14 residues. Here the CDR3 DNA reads TGTGCCTGGAGTGTCGGCGGAGTCACAGATACGCAGTATTTT. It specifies CAWSVGGVTDTQYF.

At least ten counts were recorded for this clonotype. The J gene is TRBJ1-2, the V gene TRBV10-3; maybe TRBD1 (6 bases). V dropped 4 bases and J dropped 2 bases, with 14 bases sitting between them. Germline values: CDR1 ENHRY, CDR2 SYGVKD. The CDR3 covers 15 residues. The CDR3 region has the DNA TGTGCCATCAGTGGTAGGCAGGGGCGGAACTATGGCTACACCTTC. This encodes CAISGRQGRNYGYTF.

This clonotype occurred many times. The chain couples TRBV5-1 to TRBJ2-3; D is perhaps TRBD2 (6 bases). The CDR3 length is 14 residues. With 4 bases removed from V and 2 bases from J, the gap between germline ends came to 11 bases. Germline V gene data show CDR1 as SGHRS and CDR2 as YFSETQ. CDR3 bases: TGCGCCAGCAGCCGCGGGGTTTTCACAGATACGCAGTATTTT. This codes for CASSRGVFTDTQYF.

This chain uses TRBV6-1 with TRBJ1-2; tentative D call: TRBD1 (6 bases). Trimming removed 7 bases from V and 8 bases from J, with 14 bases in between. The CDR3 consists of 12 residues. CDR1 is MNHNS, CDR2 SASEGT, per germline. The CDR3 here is CASTGGGYGYTF. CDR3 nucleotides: TGTGCCAGCACGGGCGGGGGCTACGGCTACACCTTC.

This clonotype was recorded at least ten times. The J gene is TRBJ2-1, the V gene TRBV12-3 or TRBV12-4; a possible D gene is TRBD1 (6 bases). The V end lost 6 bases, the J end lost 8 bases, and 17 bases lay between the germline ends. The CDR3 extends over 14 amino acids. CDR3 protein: CASRANREGHEQFF. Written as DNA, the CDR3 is TGTGCCAGCAGGGCAAACAGGGAAGGGCATGAGCAGTTCTTC.

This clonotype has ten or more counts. The CDR3 DNA follows: TGTGCCAGCAGTCCGGCTGGGGGTAGCTCCTACGAGCAGTACTTC. Residues: CASSPAGGSSYEQYF. The chain uses TRBV7-9 and TRBJ2-7; D assignment may be TRBD1 or TRBD2 (5 bases each). The CDR3 is 15 residues long. Trimming left V 6 bases short and J 0 bases short, with 15 bases between. CDR1 SEHNR and CDR2 FQNEAQ come from the germline V gene (reference sequence). Combining the CDR3 with reference TRBV7-9 and TRBJ2-7 gives the whole variable domain DTGVSQNPRHKITKRGQNVTFRCDPISEHNRLYWYRQTLGQGPEFLTYFQNEAQLEKSRLLSDRFSAERPKGSFSTLEIQRTEQGDSAMYLCASSPAGGSSYEQYFGPGTRLTVT.

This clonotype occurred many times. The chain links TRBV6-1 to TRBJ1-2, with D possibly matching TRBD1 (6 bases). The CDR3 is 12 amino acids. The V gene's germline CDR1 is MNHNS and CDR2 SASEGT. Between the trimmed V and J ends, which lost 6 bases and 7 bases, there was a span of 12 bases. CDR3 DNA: TGTGCCAGCAGCCAGGGGCTTGGTGGCTACACCTTC. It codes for CASSQGLGGYTF.

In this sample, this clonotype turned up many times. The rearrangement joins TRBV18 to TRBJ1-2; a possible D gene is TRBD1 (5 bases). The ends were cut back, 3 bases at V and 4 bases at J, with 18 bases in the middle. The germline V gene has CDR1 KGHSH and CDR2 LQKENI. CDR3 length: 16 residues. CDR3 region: CASSPQEPSRGYGYTF. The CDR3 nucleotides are TGTGCCAGCTCACCCCAGGAGCCCTCGAGGGGCTATGGCTACACCTTC.

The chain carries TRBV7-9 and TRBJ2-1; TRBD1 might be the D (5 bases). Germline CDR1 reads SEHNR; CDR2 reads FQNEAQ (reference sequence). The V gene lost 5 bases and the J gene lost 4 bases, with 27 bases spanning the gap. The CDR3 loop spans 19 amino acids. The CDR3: CASSGRRRPTGTPYNEQFF. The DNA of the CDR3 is TGTGCCAGCAGCGGACGGAGAAGGCCAACAGGCACCCCTTACAATGAGCAGTTCTTC.

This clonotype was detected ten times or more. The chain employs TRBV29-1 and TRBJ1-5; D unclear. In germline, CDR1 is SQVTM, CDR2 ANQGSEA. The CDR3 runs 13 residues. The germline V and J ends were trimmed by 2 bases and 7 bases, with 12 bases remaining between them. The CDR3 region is CSVELSEGQPQHF. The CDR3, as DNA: TGCAGCGTTGAATTAAGCGAAGGACAGCCCCAGCATTTT.

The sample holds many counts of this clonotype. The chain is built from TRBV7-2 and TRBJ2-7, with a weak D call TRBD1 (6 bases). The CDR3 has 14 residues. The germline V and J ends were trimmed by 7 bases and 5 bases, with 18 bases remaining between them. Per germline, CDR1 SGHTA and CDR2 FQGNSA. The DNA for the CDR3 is TGTGCCAGCATTCTATGGGCAGGGGAACACGAGCAGTACTTC. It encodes CASILWAGEHEQYF.